Included here is one T cell receptor beta chain sequence, with context. Antigen unknown. This entry comes from a study of T cell responses to AZD1222 COVID-19 vaccine. Germline V gives CDR1 MDHEN, CDR2 SYDVKM. This CDR3 spans 15 amino acids. J gave up 9 bases and V 6 bases, and 11 bases lay outside the gene matches. This table comes from immunoSEQ multiplex PCR, and its TCRdb copy is limited to in-frame clones, with some not included. The sample holds fewer than 130,000 clones, roughly 87% seen once. Study-wide findings and caveats: Within unmutated variant regions lay the reported targets of nearly half of spike-specific TCRs. Donors were mostly white British, more females; clonal diversity possibly underestimated. Seropositive AZD1222 recipients at baseline numbered only 5 to 7. Repertoire samples came only from after the peak T cell response.

The source material was peripheral blood, sampled on day 0 of AZD1222 vaccination. The clonotype originates from an adult in good health. This chain uses TRBV28 with TRBJ2-1; 10 nucleotides match TRBD2. The CDR3 protein is CASSPPAGGAPEQFF. The CDR3 DNA reads TGTGCCAGCAGCCCCCCAGCGGGAGGGGCCCCTGAGCAGTTCTTC.